This TCR beta chain comes out of a study of regulatory T cells in long-lasting Graves disease. Arm-PCR of CDR3 regions and iRepertoire HTBI primers were used to build TCR beta libraries. One entry per CDR3 protein results from TCRdb running MiXCR on the multiplex PCR reads. The sample includes roughly 380,000 distinct CDR3 sequences, approximately 16% of them seen just once. Sample time point: newly diagnosed GD, antithyroid drugs for less than 3 months. Isolated PBMC RNA provided the starting material for the TCR library. The CDR3 is 13 residues long. V lost 0 bases, J lost 4 bases, and 2 bases stayed unmatched. Germline V lookup: CDR1 GTSNPN, CDR2 SVGIG (reference sequence). This clonotype was observed at least ten times. The sample was also linked to a second study, of T cells in Graves' hyperthyroidism and ophthalmopathy.

This TCR was sampled from a man in his forties with Graves disease. This chain uses TRBV30 with TRBJ1-1; 7 bases match TRBD1. This sample comprised peripheral blood mononuclear cells (PBMCs), obtained at new diagnosis, from a patient treated with antithyroid drugs. CDR3 region: CAWSVQGSTEAFF. The CDR3 nucleotides are TGTGCCTGGAGTGTACAGGGGTCCACTGAAGCTTTCTTT. Full variable domain (remainder filled in from reference TRBV30 and TRBJ1-1): SQTIHQWPATLVQPVGSPLSLECTVEGTSNPNLYWYRQAAGRGLQLLFYSVGIGQISSEVPQNLSASRPQDRQFILSSKKLLLSDSGFYLCAWSVQGSTEAFFGQGTRLTVV.